Described below is a single TCR beta chain sequence and its context. The CDR3 totals 18 residues. Germline V gene data show CDR1 as MNHEY and CDR2 as SMNVEV (reference sequence). Trimming stripped 5 bases from V and 5 bases from J, with 28 bases between. Clones were sequenced by immunoSEQ multiplex PCR, and TCRdb holds only the in-frame ones, with some missing. The data hold about 44,000 clones, with about 90% observed a single time. The entry originates in a study of blood T cell repertoires in COVID-19. This receptor was obtained from an elderly woman in a cohort sampled during active or convalescent COVID-19. V and J are TRBV27 and TRBJ2-7, with TRBD1 as a possible D gene (8 bases). The sequencing input was peripheral blood. This CDR3 is CASSNHAGVGQGLNEQYF. As DNA, the CDR3 is TGTGCCAGCAGTAACCACGCGGGGGTCGGACAGGGATTAAACGAGCAGTACTTC.